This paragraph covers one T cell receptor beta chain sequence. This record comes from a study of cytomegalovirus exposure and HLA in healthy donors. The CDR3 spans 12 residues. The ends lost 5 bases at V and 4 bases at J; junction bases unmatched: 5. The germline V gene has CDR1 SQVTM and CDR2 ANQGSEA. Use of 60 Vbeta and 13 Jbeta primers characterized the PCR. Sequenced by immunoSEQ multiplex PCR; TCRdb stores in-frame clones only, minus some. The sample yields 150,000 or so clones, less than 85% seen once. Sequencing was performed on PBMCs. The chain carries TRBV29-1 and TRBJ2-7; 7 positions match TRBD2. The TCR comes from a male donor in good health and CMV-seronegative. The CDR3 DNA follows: TGCAGCGTTACCGGGACTAAATACGAGCAGTACTTC. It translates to CSVTGTKYEQYF.